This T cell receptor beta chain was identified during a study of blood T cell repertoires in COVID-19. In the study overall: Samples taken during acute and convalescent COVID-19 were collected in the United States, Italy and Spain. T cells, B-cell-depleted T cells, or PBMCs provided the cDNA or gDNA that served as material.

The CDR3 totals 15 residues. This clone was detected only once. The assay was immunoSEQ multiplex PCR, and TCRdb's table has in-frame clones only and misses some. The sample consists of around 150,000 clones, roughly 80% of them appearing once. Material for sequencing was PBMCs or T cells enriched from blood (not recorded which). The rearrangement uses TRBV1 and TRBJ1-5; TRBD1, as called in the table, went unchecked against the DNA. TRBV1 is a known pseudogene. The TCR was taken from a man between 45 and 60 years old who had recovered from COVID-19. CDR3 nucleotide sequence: TGCACCAGCAGAGGACAGGGTGGTTTCAATCAGCCCCAGCATTTT. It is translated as CTSRGQGGFNQPQHF.